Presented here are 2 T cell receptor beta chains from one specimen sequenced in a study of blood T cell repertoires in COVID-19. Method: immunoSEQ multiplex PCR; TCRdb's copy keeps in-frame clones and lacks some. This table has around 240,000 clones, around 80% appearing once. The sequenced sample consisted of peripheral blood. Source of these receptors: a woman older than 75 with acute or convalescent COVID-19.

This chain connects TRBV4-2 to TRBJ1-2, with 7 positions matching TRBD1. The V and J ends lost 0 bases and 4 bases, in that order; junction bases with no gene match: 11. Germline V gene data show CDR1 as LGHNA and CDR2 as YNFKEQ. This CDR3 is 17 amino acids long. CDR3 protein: CASSQDHLGTDFYGYTF. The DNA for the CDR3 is TGTGCCAGCAGCCAAGATCACCTCGGGACAGACTTCTATGGCTACACCTTC.

CDR3 amino acids: CASSPRQGTTQYF. As DNA, the CDR3 is TGTGCCAGCAGCCCCAGACAGGGGACAACGCAGTATTTT. The chain recombines TRBV6-5 with TRBJ2-3, with 8 bases aligning to TRBD1. Germline trimming cut 6 bases from V and 9 bases from J; bases unmatched to any gene: 8. The CDR3 is made up of 13 amino acids. Germline CDR1 is MNHEY and CDR2 is SVGAGI.